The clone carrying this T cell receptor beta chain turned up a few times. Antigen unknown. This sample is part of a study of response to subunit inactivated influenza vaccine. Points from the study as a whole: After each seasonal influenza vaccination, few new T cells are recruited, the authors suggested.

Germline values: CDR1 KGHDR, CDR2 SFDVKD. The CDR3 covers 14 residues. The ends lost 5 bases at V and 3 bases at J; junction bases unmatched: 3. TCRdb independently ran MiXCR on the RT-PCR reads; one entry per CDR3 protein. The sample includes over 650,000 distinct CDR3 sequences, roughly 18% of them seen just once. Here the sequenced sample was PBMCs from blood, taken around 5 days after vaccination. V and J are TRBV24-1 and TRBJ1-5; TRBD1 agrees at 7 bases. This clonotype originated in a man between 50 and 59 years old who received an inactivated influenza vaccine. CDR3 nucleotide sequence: TGTGCCACCAGTGGACAGGGCCCCAATCAGCCCCAGCATTTT. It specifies CATSGQGPNQPQHF.